Below are 2 T cell receptor beta chains sequenced from a single sample in a study of OX40 agonist ivuxolimab in advanced cancers. Sequencing was performed with immunoSEQ multiplex PCR; in TCRdb, only in-frame clones are kept and a portion is missing. This table has tens of thousands of clones, about 90% appearing once. Sequenced here: CD4+ or CD8+ T cells sorted from blood, sampled in a trial of the OX40 agonist ivuxolimab. Source of these receptors: an adult with an advanced solid tumor such as melanoma, head and neck, liver or kidney cancer.

The chain joins TRBV5-6 to TRBJ2-7; either TRBD1 or TRBD2 may fit D (6 bases each). The CDR3 totals 15 residues. Per germline, CDR1 SGHDT and CDR2 YYEEEE. Trimming cost V 0 bases and J 2 bases, with 12 bases left between them. This CDR3 is CASSLGGTPTYEQYF. Here the CDR3 DNA reads TGTGCCAGCAGCTTGGGCGGGACACCAACCTACGAGCAGTACTTC.

The V and J genes are TRBV7-9 and TRBJ2-7; D is uncertain. CDR1 is SEHNR and CDR2 is FQNEAQ in the germline V gene (reference sequence). The CDR3 spans 11 residues. Trimming cost V 8 bases and J 2 bases, with 7 bases left between them. In DNA form, the CDR3 reads TGTGCCAGCGCGGAGACCTACGAGCAGTACTTC. This codes for CASAETYEQYF.